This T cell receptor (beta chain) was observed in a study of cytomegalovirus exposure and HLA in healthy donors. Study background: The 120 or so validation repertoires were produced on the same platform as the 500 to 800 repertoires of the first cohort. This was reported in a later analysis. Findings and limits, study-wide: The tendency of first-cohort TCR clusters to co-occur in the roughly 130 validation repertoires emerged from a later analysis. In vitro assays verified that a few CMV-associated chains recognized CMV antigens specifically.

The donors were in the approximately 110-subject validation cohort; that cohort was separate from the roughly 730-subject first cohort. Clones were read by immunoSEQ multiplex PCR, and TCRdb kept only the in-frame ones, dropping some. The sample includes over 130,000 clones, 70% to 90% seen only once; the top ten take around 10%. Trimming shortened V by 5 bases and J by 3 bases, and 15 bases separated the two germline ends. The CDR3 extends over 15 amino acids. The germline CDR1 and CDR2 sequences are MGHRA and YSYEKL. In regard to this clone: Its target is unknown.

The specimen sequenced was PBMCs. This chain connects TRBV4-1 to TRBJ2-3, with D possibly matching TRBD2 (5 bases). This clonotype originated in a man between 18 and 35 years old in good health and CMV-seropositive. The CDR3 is CASSAGIPVTDTQYF. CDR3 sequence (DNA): TGCGCCAGCAGCGCCGGGATCCCGGTAACAGATACGCAGTATTTT.